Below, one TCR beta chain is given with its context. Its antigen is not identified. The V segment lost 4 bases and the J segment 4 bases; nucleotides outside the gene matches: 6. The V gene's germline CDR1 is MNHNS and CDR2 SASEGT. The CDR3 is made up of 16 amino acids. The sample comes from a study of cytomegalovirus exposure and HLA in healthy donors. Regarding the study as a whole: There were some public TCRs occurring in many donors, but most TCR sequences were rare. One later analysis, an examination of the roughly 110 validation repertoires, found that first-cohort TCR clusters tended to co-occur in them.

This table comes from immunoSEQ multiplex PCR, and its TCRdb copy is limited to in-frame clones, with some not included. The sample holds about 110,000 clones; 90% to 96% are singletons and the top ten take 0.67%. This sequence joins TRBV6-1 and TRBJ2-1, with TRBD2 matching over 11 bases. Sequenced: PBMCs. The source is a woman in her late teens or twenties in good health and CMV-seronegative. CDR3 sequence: CASSVPTSGGYNEQFF. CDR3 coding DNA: TGTGCCAGCAGTGTCCCCACTAGCGGGGGATACAATGAGCAGTTCTTC.